The next 4 T cell receptor beta chains were all read from a single sample in a study of blood T cell repertoires in COVID-19. Clones were read by immunoSEQ multiplex PCR, and TCRdb kept only the in-frame ones, dropping some. The table shows 220,000 or so clones, with approximately 83% occurring only once. Sequenced sample: PBMCs or T cells enriched from blood (not recorded which). The receptors stem from a woman aged 40 to 50 with acute COVID-19.

This chain joins TRBV7-9 and TRBJ1-5; perhaps TRBD1 as D (5 bases). CDR1 and CDR2 (germline): SEHNR, FQNEAQ (reference sequence). The CDR3 covers 15 residues. V dropped 1 base and J dropped 4 bases, with 11 bases sitting between them. CDR3 protein: CASSLEGTRNQPQHF. CDR3 nucleotides: TGTGCCAGCAGCTTAGAAGGGACTCGAAATCAGCCCCAGCATTTT.

The chain uses TRBV7-8 and TRBJ2-7; TRBD1 matches at 9 bases. Germline CDR1 reads SGHVS; CDR2 reads FQNEAQ. There are 14 residues in the CDR3. Trimming took 5 bases from V and 2 from J; bases not matched to a gene: 4. The CDR3 DNA follows: TGTGCCAGCAGCGGACAGGGGAAAACCTACGAGCAGTACTTC. This translates into CASSGQGKTYEQYF.

This chain links TRBV30 with TRBJ2-7; TRBD1 matches at 8 bases. Germline V gene sequence: CDR1 GTSNPN, CDR2 SVGIG (reference sequence). V gave up 0 bases and J gave up 1 base; unmatched junction bases: 5. This CDR3 comprises 15 residues. Here the CDR3 reads CAWSVRDRFSYEQYF. The CDR3 nucleotides are TGTGCCTGGAGTGTAAGGGACAGGTTTTCCTACGAGCAGTACTTC.

This clone has just a few counts. This chain connects TRBV28 to TRBJ2-1; D may be TRBD2 (5 bases). Germline CDR1 and CDR2: MDHEN and SYDVKM. CDR3 length: 14 residues. V lost 6 bases and J 6 bases, leaving 15 bases between the germline ends. The CDR3 DNA reads as TGTGCCAGCAGGAAACGCGGGTTTATCAATGAGCAGTTCTTC. Translation: CASRKRGFINEQFF.